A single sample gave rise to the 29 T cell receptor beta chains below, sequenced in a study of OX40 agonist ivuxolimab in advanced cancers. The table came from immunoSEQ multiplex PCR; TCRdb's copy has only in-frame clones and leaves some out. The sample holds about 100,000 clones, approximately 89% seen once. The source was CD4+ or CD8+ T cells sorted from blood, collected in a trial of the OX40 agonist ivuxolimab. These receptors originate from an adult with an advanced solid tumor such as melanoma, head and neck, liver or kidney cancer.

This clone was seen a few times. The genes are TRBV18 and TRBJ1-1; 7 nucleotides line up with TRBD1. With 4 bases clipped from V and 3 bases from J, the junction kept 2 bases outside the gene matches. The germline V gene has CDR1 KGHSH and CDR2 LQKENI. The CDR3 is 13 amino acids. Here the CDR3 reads CASSQTGDTEAFF. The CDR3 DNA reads TGTGCCAGCTCACAAACAGGGGACACTGAAGCTTTCTTT.

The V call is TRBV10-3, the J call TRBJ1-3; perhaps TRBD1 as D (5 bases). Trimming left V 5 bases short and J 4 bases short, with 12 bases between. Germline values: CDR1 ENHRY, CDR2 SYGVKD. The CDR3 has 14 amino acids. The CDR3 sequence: CAISPGTLGNTIYF. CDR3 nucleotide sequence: TGTGCCATCAGTCCTGGGACGCTCGGAAACACCATATATTTT.

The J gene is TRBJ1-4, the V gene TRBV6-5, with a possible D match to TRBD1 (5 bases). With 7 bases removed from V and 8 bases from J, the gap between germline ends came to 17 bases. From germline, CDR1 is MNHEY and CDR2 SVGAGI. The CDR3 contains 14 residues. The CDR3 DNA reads TGTGCCAGCAAGAAGGGGTTGTCGAAGGAAAAACTGTTTTTT. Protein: CASKKGLSKEKLFF.

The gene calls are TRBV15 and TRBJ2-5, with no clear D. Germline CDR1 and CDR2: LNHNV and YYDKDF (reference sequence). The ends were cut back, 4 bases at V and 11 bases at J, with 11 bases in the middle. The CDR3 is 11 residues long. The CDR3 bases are TGTGCCACCAGCAATGCCCAGGAGCAGTACTTC. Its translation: CATSNAQEQYF.

The CDR3 DNA is TGTGCCAGCAGTTTATCGGCGGGAGCCCCGAATGAGCAGTTCTTC. Protein product: CASSLSAGAPNEQFF. The rearrangement links TRBV27 to TRBJ2-1; 7 positions agree with TRBD2. Germline V gene sequence: CDR1 MNHEY, CDR2 SMNVEV (reference sequence). The CDR3 sequence is 15 residues long. The J segment lost 7 bases and the V segment lost 0 bases, leaving 6 bases of the junction unmatched.

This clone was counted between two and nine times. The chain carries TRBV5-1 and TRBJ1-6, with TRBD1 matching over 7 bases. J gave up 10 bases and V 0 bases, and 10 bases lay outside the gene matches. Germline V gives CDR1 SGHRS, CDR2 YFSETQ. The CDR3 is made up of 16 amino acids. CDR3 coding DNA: TGCGCCAGCAGCTTGGGTACACAGGGGAGATTGTCACCCCTCCACTTT. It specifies CASSLGTQGRLSPLHF.

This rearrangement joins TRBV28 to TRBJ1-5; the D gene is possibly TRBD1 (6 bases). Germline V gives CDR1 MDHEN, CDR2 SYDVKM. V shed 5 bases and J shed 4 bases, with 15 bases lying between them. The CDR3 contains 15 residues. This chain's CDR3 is CASSLGQTRNQPQHF. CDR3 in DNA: TGTGCCAGCAGTCTCGGACAGACTCGAAATCAGCCCCAGCATTTT.

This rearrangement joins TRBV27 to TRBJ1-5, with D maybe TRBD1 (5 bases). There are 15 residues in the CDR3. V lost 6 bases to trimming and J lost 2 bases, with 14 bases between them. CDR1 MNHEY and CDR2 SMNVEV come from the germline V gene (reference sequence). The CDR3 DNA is TGTGCCAGCAGAAATCAGGGTATTGGCAATCAGCCCCAGCATTTT. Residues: CASRNQGIGNQPQHF.

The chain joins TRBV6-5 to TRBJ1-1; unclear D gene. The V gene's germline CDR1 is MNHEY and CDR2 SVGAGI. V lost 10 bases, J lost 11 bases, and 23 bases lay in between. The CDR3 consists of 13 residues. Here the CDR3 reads CATPAGVRRRAFF. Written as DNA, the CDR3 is TGTGCCACCCCCGCCGGGGTTCGAAGGAGGGCTTTCTTT.

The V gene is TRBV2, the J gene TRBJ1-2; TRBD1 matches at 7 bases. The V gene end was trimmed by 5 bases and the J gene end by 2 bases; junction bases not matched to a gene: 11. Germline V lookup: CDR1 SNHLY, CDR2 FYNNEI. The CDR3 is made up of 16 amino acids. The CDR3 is CASSHKGAATNYGYTF. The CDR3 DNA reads TGTGCCAGCAGTCATAAGGGGGCGGCGACGAACTATGGCTACACCTTC. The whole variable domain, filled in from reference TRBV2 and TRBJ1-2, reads EPEVTQTPSHQVTQMGQEVILRCVPISNHLYFYWYRQILGQKVEFLVSFYNNEISEKSEIFDDQFSVERPDGSNFTLKIRSTKLEDSAMYFCASSHKGAATNYGYTFGSGTRLTVV.

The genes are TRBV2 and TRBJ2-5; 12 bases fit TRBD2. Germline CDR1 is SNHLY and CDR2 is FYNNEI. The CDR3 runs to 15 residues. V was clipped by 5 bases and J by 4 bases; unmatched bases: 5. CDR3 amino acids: CASSRLAGVGETQYF. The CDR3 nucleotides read TGTGCCAGCAGTCGACTAGCGGGGGTGGGAGAGACCCAGTACTTC. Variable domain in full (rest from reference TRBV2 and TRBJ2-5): EPEVTQTPSHQVTQMGQEVILRCVPISNHLYFYWYRQILGQKVEFLVSFYNNEISEKSEIFDDQFSVERPDGSNFTLKIRSTKLEDSAMYFCASSRLAGVGETQYFGPGTRLLVL.

The CDR3 is CASSQDLGGYTF. Written as DNA, the CDR3 is TGCGCCAGCAGCCAAGATCTGGGTGGCTACACCTTC. This chain uses TRBV4-1 with TRBJ1-2; D call uncertain. V was clipped by 0 bases and J by 7 bases, with 6 bases between them. Germline V lookup: CDR1 MGHRA, CDR2 YSYEKL. The CDR3 length is 12 residues.

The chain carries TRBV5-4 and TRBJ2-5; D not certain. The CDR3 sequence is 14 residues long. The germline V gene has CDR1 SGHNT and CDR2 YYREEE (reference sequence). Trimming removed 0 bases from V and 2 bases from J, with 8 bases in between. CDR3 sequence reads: CASSLGTVQETQYF. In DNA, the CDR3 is TGTGCCAGCAGCTTGGGGACGGTACAAGAGACCCAGTACTTC.

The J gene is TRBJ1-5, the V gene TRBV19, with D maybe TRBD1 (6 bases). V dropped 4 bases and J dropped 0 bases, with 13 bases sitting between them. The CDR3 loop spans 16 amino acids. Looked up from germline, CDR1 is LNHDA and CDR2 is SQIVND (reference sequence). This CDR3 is CASSKGGSNSNQPQHF. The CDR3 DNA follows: TGTGCCAGTAGTAAGGGGGGAAGTAATAGCAATCAGCCCCAGCATTTT.

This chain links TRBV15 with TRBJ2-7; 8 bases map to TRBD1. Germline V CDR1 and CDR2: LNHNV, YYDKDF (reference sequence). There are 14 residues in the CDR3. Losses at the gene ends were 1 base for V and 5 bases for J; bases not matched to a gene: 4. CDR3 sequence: CATSRGQGLDEQYF. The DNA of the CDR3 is TGTGCCACCAGCAGAGGACAGGGGCTGGACGAGCAGTACTTC.

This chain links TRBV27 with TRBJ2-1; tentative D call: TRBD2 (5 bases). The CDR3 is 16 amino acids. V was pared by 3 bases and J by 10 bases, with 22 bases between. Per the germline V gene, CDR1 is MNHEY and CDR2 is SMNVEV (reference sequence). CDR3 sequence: CASSFITPSMVREQFF. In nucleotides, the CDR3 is TGTGCCAGCAGTTTCATAACCCCTAGCATGGTTCGGGAGCAGTTCTTC.

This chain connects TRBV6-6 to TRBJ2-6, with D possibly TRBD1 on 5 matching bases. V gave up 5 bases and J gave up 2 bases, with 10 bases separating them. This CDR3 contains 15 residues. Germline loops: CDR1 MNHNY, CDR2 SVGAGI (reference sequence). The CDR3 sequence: CASSHGQAGANVLTF. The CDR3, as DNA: TGTGCCAGCAGTCACGGACAAGCTGGGGCCAACGTCCTGACTTTC.

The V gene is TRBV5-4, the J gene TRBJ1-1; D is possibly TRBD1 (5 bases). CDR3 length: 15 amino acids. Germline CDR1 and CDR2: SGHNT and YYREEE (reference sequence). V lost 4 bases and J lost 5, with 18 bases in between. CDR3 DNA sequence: TGTGCCAGCAGCCCCGGTGCGGGGCGGGTAACTGAAGCTTTCTTT. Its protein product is CASSPGAGRVTEAFF. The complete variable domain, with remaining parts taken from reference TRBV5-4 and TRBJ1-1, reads ETGVTQSPTHLIKTRGQQVTLRCSSQSGHNTVSWYQQALGQGPQFIFQYYREEENGRGNFPPRFSGLQFPNYSSELNVNALELDDSALYLCASSPGAGRVTEAFFGQGTRLTVV.

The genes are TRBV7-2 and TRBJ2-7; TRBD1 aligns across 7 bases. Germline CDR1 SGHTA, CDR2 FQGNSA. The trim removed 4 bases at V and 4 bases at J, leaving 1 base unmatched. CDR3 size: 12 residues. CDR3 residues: CASSSQGYEQYF. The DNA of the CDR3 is TGTGCCAGCAGCTCACAGGGGTACGAGCAGTACTTC.

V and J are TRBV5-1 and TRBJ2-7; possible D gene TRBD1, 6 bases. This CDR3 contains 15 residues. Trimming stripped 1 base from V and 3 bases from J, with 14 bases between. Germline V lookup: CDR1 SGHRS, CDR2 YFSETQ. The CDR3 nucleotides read TGCGCCAGCAGCTTGAAGGACAGCCTTTACTACGAGCAGTACTTC. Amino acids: CASSLKDSLYYEQYF. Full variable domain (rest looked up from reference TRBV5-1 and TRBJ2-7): KAGVTQTPRYLIKTRGQQVTLSCSPISGHRSVSWYQQTPGQGLQFLFEYFSETQRNKGNFPGRFSGRQFSNSRSEMNVSTLELGDSALYLCASSLKDSLYYEQYFGPGTRLTVT.

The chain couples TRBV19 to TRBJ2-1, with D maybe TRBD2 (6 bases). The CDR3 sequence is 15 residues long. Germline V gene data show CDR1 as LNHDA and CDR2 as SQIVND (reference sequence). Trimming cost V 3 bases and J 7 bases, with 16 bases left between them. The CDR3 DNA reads TGTGCCAGTAGTATGGGCGCGGGAAACGGGAATGAGCAGTTCTTC. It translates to CASSMGAGNGNEQFF.

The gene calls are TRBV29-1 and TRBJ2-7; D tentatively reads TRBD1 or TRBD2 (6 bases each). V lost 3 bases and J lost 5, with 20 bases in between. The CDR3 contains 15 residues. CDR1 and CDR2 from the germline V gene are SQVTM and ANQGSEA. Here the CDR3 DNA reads TGCAGCGTTGACCGCGAGGGGGGCCTAGGCGACGAGCAGTACTTC. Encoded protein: CSVDREGGLGDEQYF.

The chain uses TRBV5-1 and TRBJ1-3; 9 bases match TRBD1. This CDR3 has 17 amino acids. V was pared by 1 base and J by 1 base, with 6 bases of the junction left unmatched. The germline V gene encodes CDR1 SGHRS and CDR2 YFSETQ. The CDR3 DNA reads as TGCGCCAGCAGCTTGAATCGACAGGGGGATTCTGGAAACACCATATATTTT. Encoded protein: CASSLNRQGDSGNTIYF.

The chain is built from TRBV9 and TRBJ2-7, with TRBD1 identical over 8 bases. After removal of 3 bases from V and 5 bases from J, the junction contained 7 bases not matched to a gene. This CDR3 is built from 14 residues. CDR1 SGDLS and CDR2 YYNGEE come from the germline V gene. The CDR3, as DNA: TGTGCCAGCAGCGGGCGGGACAGGTTCGACGAGCAGTACTTC. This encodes CASSGRDRFDEQYF.

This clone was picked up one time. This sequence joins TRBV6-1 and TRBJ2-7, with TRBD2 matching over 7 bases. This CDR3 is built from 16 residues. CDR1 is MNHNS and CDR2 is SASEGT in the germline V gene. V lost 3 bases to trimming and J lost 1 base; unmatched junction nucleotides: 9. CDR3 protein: CASSEARGGGSYEQYF. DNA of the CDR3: TGTGCCAGCAGTGAGGCCCGGGGCGGGGGATCCTACGAGCAGTACTTC.

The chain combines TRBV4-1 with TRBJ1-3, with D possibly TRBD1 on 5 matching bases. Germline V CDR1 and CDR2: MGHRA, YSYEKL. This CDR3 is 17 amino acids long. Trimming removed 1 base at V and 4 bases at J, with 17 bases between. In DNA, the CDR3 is TGCGCCAGCAGCCAAGGGCCTGGGGGGAGGAGCGGAAACACCATATATTTT. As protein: CASSQGPGGRSGNTIYF.

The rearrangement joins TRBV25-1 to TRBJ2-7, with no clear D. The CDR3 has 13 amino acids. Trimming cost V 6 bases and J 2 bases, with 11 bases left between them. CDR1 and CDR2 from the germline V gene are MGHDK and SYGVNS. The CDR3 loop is CASSSKETYEQYF. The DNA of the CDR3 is TGTGCCAGCAGCAGCAAAGAAACCTACGAGCAGTACTTC.

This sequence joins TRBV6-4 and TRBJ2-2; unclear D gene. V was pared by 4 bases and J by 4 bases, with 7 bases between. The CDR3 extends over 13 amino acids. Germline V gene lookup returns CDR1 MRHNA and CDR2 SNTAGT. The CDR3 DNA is TGTGCCAGCAGTGCTACTGTCACCGGGGAGCTGTTTTTT. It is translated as CASSATVTGELFF.

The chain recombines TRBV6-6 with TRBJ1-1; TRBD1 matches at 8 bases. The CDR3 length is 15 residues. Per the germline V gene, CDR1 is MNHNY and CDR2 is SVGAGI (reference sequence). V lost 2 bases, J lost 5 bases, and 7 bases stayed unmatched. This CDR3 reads CASSYLRTGRTEAFF. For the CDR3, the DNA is TGTGCCAGCAGTTACCTTCGGACAGGGCGGACTGAAGCTTTCTTT.